This passage covers 22 T cell receptor beta chains from one sample sequenced in a study of shared clonotypes between healthy human individuals. The naive CD8 fraction comprised CD45RO-negative cells positively selected for CCR7 and excluded terminally differentiated effector memory CD45RA+ cells. Produced via immunoSEQ multiplex PCR; TCRdb's table is partial and in-frame only. Of roughly 1,800,000 clones listed, about 95% are singletons. The sample comprised naive CD8+ T cells sorted from blood. The origin of the receptors is a man younger than 35 in good health.

The chain recombines TRBV5-1 with TRBJ1-5; perhaps TRBD1 as D (6 bases). Trimming took 5 bases from V and 4 from J, leaving 19 bases between them. Germline V gene data show CDR1 as SGHRS and CDR2 as YFSETQ. The CDR3 totals 16 residues. This chain's CDR3 is CASRAGTGSINQPQHF. For the CDR3, the DNA is TGCGCCAGCAGGGCGGGAACAGGGTCGATAAATCAGCCCCAGCATTTT.

This sequence joins TRBV28 and TRBJ1-2; D uncertain. The V gene's germline CDR1 is MDHEN and CDR2 SYDVKM. V shed 9 bases and J shed 3 bases, with 14 bases lying between them. The CDR3 has 13 amino acids. CDR3 bases: TGTGCCAGTTTAAAGGACGGCGACTATGGCTACACCTTC. Protein sequence: CASLKDGDYGYTF.

The chain uses TRBV7-9 and TRBJ1-3; no clear D. The V and J ends lost 1 base and 5 bases respectively, with 9 bases between them. Germline V gene data show CDR1 as SEHNR and CDR2 as FQNEAQ (reference sequence). The CDR3 contains 14 residues. The CDR3 DNA reads TGTGCCAGCAGCTTAGTATCGATCCGAAACACCATATATTTT. It codes for CASSLVSIRNTIYF.

The chain combines TRBV19 with TRBJ2-7; maybe TRBD1 (5 bases). Deletions cut 2 bases from V and 3 bases from J, with 11 bases between. CDR3 length equals 14 residues. Germline lookup yields CDR1 LNHDA and CDR2 SQIVND (reference sequence). As DNA, the CDR3 is TGTGCCAGTAGTATATTCACAGGACACTACGAGCAGTACTTC. It is translated as CASSIFTGHYEQYF. Supplemented by reference TRBV19 and TRBJ2-7, the full variable domain reads DGGITQSPKYLFRKEGQNVTLSCEQNLNHDAMYWYRQDPGQGLRLIYYSQIVNDFQKGDIAEGYSVSREKKESFPLTVTSAQKNPTAFYLCASSIFTGHYEQYFGPGTRLTVT.

This clone was seen only once. The chain employs TRBV7-8 and TRBJ1-4; no clear D gene. The CDR3 is 14 amino acids. The V end was cut by 3 bases, the J end by 5 bases, with 10 bases between. Germline assignment: CDR1 SGHVS and CDR2 FQNEAQ. This CDR3 reads CASSFVGPNEKLFF. CDR3 in DNA: TGTGCCAGCAGCTTTGTAGGGCCAAATGAAAAACTGTTTTTT. The full variable domain, in which reference TRBV7-8 and TRBJ1-4 provide the parts outside the CDR3, is GAGVSQSPRYKVAKRGQDVALRCDPISGHVSLFWYQQALGQGPEFLTYFQNEAQLDKSGLPSDRFFAERPEGSVSTLKIQRTQQEDSAVYLCASSFVGPNEKLFFGSGTQLSVL.

The DNA of the CDR3 is TGCGCCAGCAGCCCAGGACTAGCGGGAGGGCCCGAGGAGCAGTACTTC. Its protein is CASSPGLAGGPEEQYF. The V call is TRBV5-1, the J call TRBJ2-7, with TRBD2 matching over 15 bases. The V and J ends lost 4 bases and 7 bases, in that order; junction bases with no gene match: 9. The germline V gene has CDR1 SGHRS and CDR2 YFSETQ. The CDR3 contains 16 residues.

This rearrangement joins TRBV5-1 to TRBJ2-5; 8 positions match TRBD1. Germline V CDR1 and CDR2: SGHRS, YFSETQ. This CDR3 has 18 residues. V dropped 2 bases and J dropped 1; count of bases not matched to a gene: 13. This CDR3 is CASSFPGQVRRRQETQYF. CDR3 DNA sequence: TGCGCCAGCAGCTTTCCGGGACAGGTGAGGCGTCGCCAAGAGACCCAGTACTTC.

This chain connects TRBV2 to TRBJ2-3; 11 bases agree with TRBD2. Looked up from germline, CDR1 is SNHLY and CDR2 is FYNNEI. After removal of 5 bases from V and 1 base from J, the junction contained 2 bases not matched to a gene. The CDR3 is 15 residues long. As DNA, the CDR3 is TGTGCCAGCAGTCCGGGACTAGCGGGCACAGATACGCAGTATTTT. This sequence encodes CASSPGLAGTDTQYF.

This chain joins TRBV19 and TRBJ1-1; D might be TRBD1 (5 bases). The CDR3 is 16 amino acids. The V end was cut by 3 bases, the J end by 0 bases, with 14 bases between. Germline values: CDR1 LNHDA, CDR2 SQIVND (reference sequence). CDR3 protein: CASSIPRRGLNTEAFF. The CDR3 nucleotides read TGTGCCAGTAGTATTCCCCGGAGGGGCTTGAACACTGAAGCTTTCTTT.

V is TRBV15 and J is TRBJ1-2; 7 positions agree with TRBD1. CDR3 length: 18 amino acids. Germline V gene lookup returns CDR1 LNHNV and CDR2 YYDKDF (reference sequence). After removal of 3 bases from V and 2 bases from J, the junction contained 15 bases not matched to a gene. CDR3 bases: TGTGCCACCAGCAGGGGAGGGGGCGCGACCCTATCGAACTATGGCTACACCTTC. It translates to CATSRGGGATLSNYGYTF.

This clone has a single count. This chain uses TRBV28 with TRBJ2-1; perhaps TRBD2 as D (6 bases). V was cut by 3 bases and J by 1 base, with 10 bases left in between. The CDR3 is 15 residues long. Per the germline V gene, CDR1 is MDHEN and CDR2 is SYDVKM. CDR3 sequence: CASSFGSGSYNEQFF. CDR3 coding DNA: TGTGCCAGCAGTTTCGGTAGCGGATCCTACAATGAGCAGTTCTTC.

Note on this clone: Additional DNA sequences in this sample encode the identical CDR3. V gene TRBV7-6 combines with J gene TRBJ1-5; D possibly corresponds to TRBD1 (5 bases). V lost 1 base to trimming and J lost 5 bases, with 6 bases between them. CDR1 and CDR2 (germline): SGHVS, FNYEAQ. CDR3 length: 13 residues. The CDR3 region has the DNA TGTGCCAGCAGCTTAGGGGGGGATCAGCCCCAGCATTTT. It yields the protein CASSLGGDQPQHF.

The chain has TRBV29-1 and TRBJ2-1; D perhaps matches TRBD1 (6 bases). The V and J ends lost 0 bases and 0 bases respectively, with 12 bases between them. The CDR3 covers 16 residues. Germline CDR1 and CDR2: SQVTM and ANQGSEA. CDR3 sequence: CSVEDPGTISYNEQFF. CDR3 nucleotides: TGCAGCGTTGAAGACCCAGGGACAATCTCCTACAATGAGCAGTTCTTC.

This chain connects TRBV15 to TRBJ2-6; TRBD1 matches at 7 bases. The CDR3 extends over 15 amino acids. The V and J ends lost 10 bases and 4 bases, in that order; junction bases with no gene match: 10. Germline V gene lookup returns CDR1 LNHNV and CDR2 YYDKDF (reference sequence). The CDR3 DNA is TGTGCCATTCAAAGGGGGCTAGAAGGGGCCAACGTCCTGACTTTC. Protein product: CAIQRGLEGANVLTF.

This clone was seen a few times. The sample carries other DNA sequences with the same CDR3. The rearrangement uses TRBV5-4 and TRBJ2-7; D gene uncertain. The CDR3 runs to 13 residues. Germline V CDR1 and CDR2: SGHNT, YYREEE (reference sequence). V shed 0 bases and J shed 1 base, with 5 bases lying between them. The CDR3 reads CASSLGQSYEQYF. The CDR3 nucleotides are TGTGCCAGCAGCTTGGGCCAGTCCTACGAGCAGTACTTC. Full variable domain (outside the CDR3, taken from reference TRBV5-4 and TRBJ2-7): ETGVTQSPTHLIKTRGQQVTLRCSSQSGHNTVSWYQQALGQGPQFIFQYYREEENGRGNFPPRFSGLQFPNYSSELNVNALELDDSALYLCASSLGQSYEQYFGPGTRLTVT.

The genes are TRBV27 and TRBJ1-6; D is possibly TRBD1 (6 bases). From germline, CDR1 is MNHEY and CDR2 SMNVEV (reference sequence). V was cut by 0 bases and J by 9 bases, with 12 bases left in between. This CDR3 spans 15 amino acids. The CDR3 DNA reads as TGTGCCAGCAGTTTATCGGGGGGCGGGAGTTCACCCCTCCACTTT. Translated: CASSLSGGGSSPLHF.

V usage is TRBV19 and J usage is TRBJ2-2, with 8 bases aligning to TRBD1. Germline V lookup: CDR1 LNHDA, CDR2 SQIVND (reference sequence). V shed 6 bases, J shed 1 base, and the junction held 1 base outside the gene matches. The CDR3 extends over 14 amino acids. CDR3 sequence reads: CASRTGENTGELFF. DNA for the CDR3: TGTGCCAGTAGGACAGGGGAGAACACCGGGGAGCTGTTTTTT.

About this clone: The same CDR3 is also encoded by other DNA sequences in this sample. J is TRBJ2-3 and V is TRBV5-6; TRBD2 matches 10 bases. V lost 0 bases, J lost 2 bases, and 3 bases stayed unmatched. The germline CDR1 and CDR2 sequences are SGHDT and YYEEEE. The CDR3 spans 16 residues. CDR3 amino acids: CASSLALAGATDTQYF. For the CDR3, the DNA is TGTGCCAGCAGCTTGGCCCTAGCGGGGGCCACAGATACGCAGTATTTT.

The genes are TRBV6-5 and TRBJ2-1; TRBD2 agrees at 9 bases. Germline CDR1 and CDR2: MNHEY and SVGAGI. CDR3 length: 14 residues. J was trimmed by 8 bases and V by 9 bases; bases with no gene match: 11. The CDR3: CASALSGSSYEQFF. CDR3 sequence (DNA): TGTGCCAGTGCTCTTAGCGGGAGTTCATATGAGCAGTTCTTC.

The CDR3 loop reads CASSWRQGATYEQYF. The CDR3 DNA reads as TGTGCCAGCAGTTGGAGACAGGGGGCAACCTACGAGCAGTACTTC. This chain connects TRBV28 to TRBJ2-7; 10 nucleotides match TRBD1. CDR1 is MDHEN, CDR2 SYDVKM, per germline. The V and J ends lost 4 bases and 2 bases, in that order; junction bases with no gene match: 5. The CDR3 runs to 15 residues.

This sequence joins TRBV5-1 and TRBJ2-7; TRBD1 might be the D (6 bases). The length of the CDR3 is 13 residues. The germline V and J ends were trimmed by 6 bases and 2 bases, with 12 bases remaining between them. The germline V gene encodes CDR1 SGHRS and CDR2 YFSETQ. The CDR3 sequence: CASIHRATYEQYF. The CDR3 DNA reads TGCGCCAGCATCCACAGGGCCACCTACGAGCAGTACTTC.

The chain has TRBV9 and TRBJ2-7; TRBD2 agrees at 10 bases. Germline V gives CDR1 SGDLS, CDR2 YYNGEE. J gave up 4 bases and V 0 bases, and 13 bases lay outside the gene matches. The CDR3 consists of 18 residues. The CDR3 DNA is TGTGCCAGCAGCGTAGGAGCTCTCGGCCTAGCGGGAGTTTACGAGCAGTACTTC. Protein sequence: CASSVGALGLAGVYEQYF.